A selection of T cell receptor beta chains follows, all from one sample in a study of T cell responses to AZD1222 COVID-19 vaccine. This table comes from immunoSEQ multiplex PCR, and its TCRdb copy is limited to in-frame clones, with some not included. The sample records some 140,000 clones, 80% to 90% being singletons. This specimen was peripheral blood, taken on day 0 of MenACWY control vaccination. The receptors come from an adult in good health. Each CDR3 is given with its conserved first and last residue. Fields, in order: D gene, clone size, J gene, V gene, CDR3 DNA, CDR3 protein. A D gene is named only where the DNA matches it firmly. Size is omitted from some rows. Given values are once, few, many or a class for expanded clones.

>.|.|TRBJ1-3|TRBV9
TGTGCCAGCAGCGCGAGTCCCTCGAGGGGGGCAGGGCTCAGTTCCGGAAACACCATATATTTT
CASSASPSRGAGLSSGNTIYF
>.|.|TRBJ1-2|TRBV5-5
TGTGCCAGCAGCTTGGAGGGGGGCCCCACTTATGGCTACACCTTC
CASSLEGGPTYGYTF
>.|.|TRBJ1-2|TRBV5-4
TGTGCCAGCAGCGGGGGCCCTCGGTACTATGGCTACACCTTC
CASSGGPRYYGYTF
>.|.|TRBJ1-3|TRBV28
TGTGCCAGCAGACCAGGGGTCCTCTCTGGAAACACCATATATTTT
CASRPGVLSGNTIYF
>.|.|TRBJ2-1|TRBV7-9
TGTGCCAGCAGCTCTAAGGTAGCCTACAATGAGCAGTTCTTC
CASSSKVAYNEQFF
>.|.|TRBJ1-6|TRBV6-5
TGTGCCAGCAGTAAGATCGGGCGGGATTCACCCCTCCACTTT
CASSKIGRDSPLHF
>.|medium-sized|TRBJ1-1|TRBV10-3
TGTGCCATCAGTCCTATCCAGACCATGAACACTGAAGCTTTCTTT
CAISPIQTMNTEAFF
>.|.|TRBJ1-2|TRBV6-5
TGTGCCAGCAGCCGTACCTTTTGGGGGAACTATGGCTACACCTTC
CASSRTFWGNYGYTF
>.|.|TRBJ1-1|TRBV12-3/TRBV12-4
TGTGCCAGCAGTATAGGGGTTGAAGCTTTCTTT
CASSIGVEAFF
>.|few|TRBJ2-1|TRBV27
TGTGCCAGCAGTTTTGGGGGCTATGAGCAGTTCTTC
CASSFGGYEQFF
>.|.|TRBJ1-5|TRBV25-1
TGTGCCAGCAGTGATTCTCGTAGCAATCAGCCCCAGCATTTT
CASSDSRSNQPQHF
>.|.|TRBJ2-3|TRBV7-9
TGTGCCGGGGGGCGCGGAGGTCCGGATACGCAGTATTTT
CAGGRGGPDTQYF
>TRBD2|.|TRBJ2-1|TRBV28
TGTGCCAGCAGTCCTCCGAGTAGCGGGGGGTGGGGAAATGAGCAGTTCTTC
CASSPPSSGGWGNEQFF
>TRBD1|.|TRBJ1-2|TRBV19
TGTGCCAGTAGTCCAAGGGACAGGGGGCTAGAGGGCTACACCTTC
CASSPRDRGLEGYTF
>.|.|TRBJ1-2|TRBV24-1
TGTGCCACCAGTGACAGGATGGACTATGGCTACACCTTC
CATSDRMDYGYTF
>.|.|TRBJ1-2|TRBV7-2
TGTGCCAGCAGCTTAGGACCCCTGAGAGGGGGCTACACCTTC
CASSLGPLRGGYTF
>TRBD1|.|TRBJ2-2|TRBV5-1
TGCGCCAGCAGCAGAGGACAGGGTGCGGGGCAAGGGGAGCTGTTTTTT
CASSRGQGAGQGELFF